This note documents a single TCR beta chain sequence. Its antigen is unknown. Germline lookup yields CDR1 KGHSH and CDR2 LQKENI. The trim removed 3 bases at V and 3 bases at J, leaving 3 bases unmatched. The CDR3 runs to 14 residues. These data are taken from a study of cytomegalovirus exposure and HLA in healthy donors. Across the whole study: Earlier work reported 90 million to 120 million unique TCR beta sequences from about 179 million T cells.

In the PCR, 60 Vbeta and 13 Jbeta primers were used. Clones were sequenced by immunoSEQ multiplex PCR, and TCRdb holds only the in-frame ones, with some missing. Seen here are about 73,000 clones, about 75% observed once, and the top ten hold roughly 12%. Study observations and caveats: Most of the TCR beta V segments (in an earlier analysis) were productive either about 87% or about 30% of the time.

The sequencing sample was made of PBMCs. The clonotype was recovered from a man aged 65-85 years in good health and CMV-seronegative. This chain uses TRBV18 with TRBJ1-1, with 8 bases matching TRBD1. The CDR3 DNA reads as TGTGCCAGCTCACCCCAACAGGGGGACACTGAAGCTTTCTTT. Its translation: CASSPQQGDTEAFF.